This T cell receptor beta chain is from a study of cytomegalovirus exposure and HLA in healthy donors (dated by TCRdb to 2017 to 2019). For context, the study as a whole: In an earlier analysis of several hundred of the donors, 250 to 300 Gb of sequence data and 95 million to 130 million unique TCR beta sequences from roughly 200 million T cells were reported. Class I and class II HLA loci were covered by the typing at four-digit resolution. Alongside the repertoire data, information on donor age, sex, ethnicity and CMV serostatus was compiled. Every repertoire in the discovery cohort had been generated on one and the same sequencing platform. The genetic ancestry cluster associated with self-reported Caucasian donors included 70% to 85% of the roughly 400 genotyped donors. In addition to the first cohort of around 670 subjects, a separate validation cohort of over 90 different subjects was used. A handful of DR-DQ haplotypes were handled as single units for association and clustering because linkage in the cohort was strong. The T cell repertoires of 666 subjects were profiled by immunosequencing and related to cytomegalovirus serostatus. In a later analysis, previously published TCR beta repertoires from fewer than 750 donors were re-analyzed and high-resolution HLA genotyping was added so that TCR occurrence patterns could be studied. In the later analysis, no new phenotypic data were used to find candidate immune exposures; instead, reliance was placed on TCR beta sequences and their occurrence across donors. Typing coverage differed by locus: A, B, C, DRB1 and DQB1 were typed in roughly 620-630 donors, DQA1 in about 560, DPA1 in nearly 610, and DPB1 in around 490. The study aimed to test whether signatures of past pathogen exposure could be identified by cataloging public T cell receptors. In an earlier analysis of more than 550 of the donors, high-throughput TCR beta sequencing was used to judge whether each TCR beta V gene segment behaved as functional or pseudogenic. A later genetic analysis took genome-wide SNP genotypes for about 60% of the roughly 670 donors and used that subset as a discovery cohort. The study combined high-throughput TCR immunosequencing, statistical association of individual TCRs with disease status, and machine learning to predict cytomegalovirus infection status. On average, around 200,000 unique TCR beta nucleotide sequences were sequenced per donor among several hundred genotyped donors of the cohort, with 15% to 20% of those sequences being non-productive. Approximately 330 gigabases of sequencing data and tens of millions of unique TCR sequences made up an early release that covered about 640 HLA-typed donors. The full study reports these points: A later analysis associated about 16,000 TCR beta sequences with specific HLA alleles at a false discovery rate of 0.05. Most TCR sequences were seen in very few donors, while some public TCRs were found in many individuals. Immune exposure information for the cohort was limited to CMV serostatus. A few of the identified cytomegalovirus-associated TCR beta chains were confirmed in vitro to be specific for cytomegalovirus antigens. Seventeen rarely observed V segments, including chromosome 9 orphons, were excluded from the earlier analysis of just under 600 of the donors because counts were too low. According to the authors, the approach could potentially be generalized to other disease states and immunological phenotypes. Several of the top co-occurrence clusters appeared to be linked to parvovirus B19, influenza, CMV and Epstein-Barr virus, according to a later analysis. A cluster of highly shared sequence variants was judged likely to represent a technical artifact of the sequencing pipeline. Most CMV-associated TCR beta chains appeared to be HLA-restricted in a later analysis, and the HLA associations seemed to be driven largely by CMV exposure. V-gene and J-gene trimming of TCR beta chains was associated with a missense DCLRE1C variant in a later genetic analysis, and the association was replicated in an independent cohort. Cytomegalovirus status was reported to be diagnosed by the classifier with high specificity and sensitivity in both the original and validation cohorts. A total of roughly 160 TCR beta chains were listed by the study as associated with cytomegalovirus. Some IMGT-functional V segments, including TRBV6-2 and TRBV6-3, could not be distinguished by the 87-base-pair reads and were therefore excluded. In this cohort, only TCR beta chains were sequenced, and detectable features were limited by the absence of alpha or paired-chain data. A further reported finding was that TCR beta sequences accurately predicted the HLA-A and HLA-B alleles for most subjects in the first cohort. In a later genetic analysis, fewer N-insertions in productive TCRs were reported among donors in an Asian-associated ancestry cluster than the roughly 700-donor mean. Assigning TCR associations to individual alleles was difficult when HLA alleles, especially DR and DQ, strongly co-occurred. Presence/absence analyses assumed roughly uniform sequencing depth across donors, an assumption that may not hold. Compared with equally common non-associated chains, HLA-associated TCR beta chains in a later analysis were more clonally expanded and had lower generation probabilities. An earlier analysis of approximately 500 of the donors showed that most TCR beta V segments appeared in productive rearrangements either about 87% or about 30% of the time, which broadly matched IMGT annotations. A later analysis found that TCR association rates varied across HLA loci, with DRB1 alleles showing the most associated TCRs and HLA-C alleles the fewest. Correlated functional status among segregating V segments might be attributable to linkage disequilibrium, but an unknown experimental factor could not be ruled out. Because some donors lacked HLA typing at each locus, the association tests relied only on the typed subset.

The junction shows trimming of 1 base on V and 5 bases on J, and the gene matches do not reach 1 base of it. The germline V gene specifies SQVTM as CDR1 and ANQGSEA as CDR2. The CDR3 contains 12 residues, cysteine and phenylalanine counted. Only CDR3 DNA is held: 36 bases, read in frame from base 1. Concerning this clone itself: It lacks a known antigen.

The method was the immunoSEQ multiplex PCR assay. For the multiplex PCR, a mixture combining 60 forward primers for TCR Vbeta segments and 13 reverse primers for TCR Jbeta segments was used. Amplification of the CDR3 region of rearranged TCR beta genes was performed with a multiplex PCR assay on genomic DNA. The Illumina HiSeq System was used to sequence the amplified TCR beta libraries as 87-base-pair reads. Processing in the source paper ran as follows. A later analysis counted 65 million to 90 million unique TCR beta chains across the 670 or so repertoires, and 10 million to 12 million of these chains were shared by at least two donors. Raw reads were error-corrected and collapsed into unique sequences with a nearest-neighbor algorithm that merged closely related sequences to remove PCR and sequencing errors. V, D and J gene segments were assigned by aligning CDR3 sequences to IMGT reference sequences. For a sequence to be retained, a match of at least six nucleotides to both a V gene segment and a J gene segment was required. Rearrangements were classified as productive when the CDR3 lacked stop codons and remained in frame with V and J, and all other rearrangements were classified as non-productive. Following IMGT convention, CDR3 was defined as the stretch from the second conserved V-encoded cysteine to the conserved J-encoded phenylalanine. The earlier analysis of roughly 590 of the donors excluded any sequence lacking an unambiguous match to a single V gene segment. An earlier analysis of over 450 of the donors classified V segments as functional when productive rearrangements were above 56.7% and as segregating when the standard deviation between donors was above 5%. A statistical classification framework was developed to diagnose cytomegalovirus status using the catalog of TCR beta chain sequences. In a later analysis, V and J genes were assigned by comparing TCR nucleotide sequences against IMGT/GENE-DB human TR gene sequences. The TCRdist pipeline was used in a later analysis to assign CDR3 sequences and most-parsimonious VDJ recombination scenarios. In a later analysis, every TCR beta chain was defined by the combination of its CDR3 amino acid sequence and its V-gene family, and reads without a unique V-gene family were dropped. A later analysis removed 600 or so highly shared, low-generation-probability nucleotide sequences to deal with suspected cross-contamination and a sequencing artifact. For each public chain, a later analysis derived a clonal expansion index from normalized ranks of inferred template counts within each repertoire. Generation probabilities in a later analysis came from a VDJ recombination model fitted to out-of-frame rearrangements, and those results were checked against IGoR. Hypergeometric tests were used in a later analysis to score TCR-TCR, TCR-HLA and TCR-CMV co-occurrence, with a repertoire-size bias correction applied to the TCR pairs. In a later analysis, false discovery rates were estimated by permuting HLA or CMV assignments 20 times. In a later analysis, co-occurring TCRs were grouped using DBSCAN, and TCRdist sequence similarity was added for clustering within HLA-allele-positive subsets. For co-occurrence clustering, repertoires with fewer than 30,000 or more than 120,000 public chains were excluded, along with four to six repertoires with anomalous nucleotide sharing. The table comes from immuneACCESS by way of TCRdb, which keeps in-frame sequences with V and J called. Part of the clones is missing from these tables; in studies checked, under half for an unresolved V gene and the rest for unknown reasons. V, J and clone size are those of that table, while D and trimming were read from the DNA. This sample's table contains some 150,000 clones. About 2.5% of the sample rests with the top ten.

The cohort consisted of some 730 healthy bone marrow donors. At the time of sampling, all cohort members were nominally healthy, though unrecorded immune exposures were likely present. The donor tested CMV seronegative, placing the donor among the roughly 350 seronegative members of the cohort. Every donor gave a peripheral blood sample, and the peripheral blood mononuclear cells from that sample were used for TCR beta sequencing. The Qiagen DNeasy Blood Extraction Kit was used to extract genomic DNA from the blood cell samples. This TCR derives from a man aged 40-55 years in good health and CMV-seronegative. The chain is assembled from TRBV29-1 and TRBJ2-7; the junction holds 8 bases that match TRBD1. The sequenced sample consisted of PBMCs. The DNA is TGCAGCGTTGAAGCGGACAGGGACGAGCAGTACTTC. This is translated as CSVEADRDEQYF.